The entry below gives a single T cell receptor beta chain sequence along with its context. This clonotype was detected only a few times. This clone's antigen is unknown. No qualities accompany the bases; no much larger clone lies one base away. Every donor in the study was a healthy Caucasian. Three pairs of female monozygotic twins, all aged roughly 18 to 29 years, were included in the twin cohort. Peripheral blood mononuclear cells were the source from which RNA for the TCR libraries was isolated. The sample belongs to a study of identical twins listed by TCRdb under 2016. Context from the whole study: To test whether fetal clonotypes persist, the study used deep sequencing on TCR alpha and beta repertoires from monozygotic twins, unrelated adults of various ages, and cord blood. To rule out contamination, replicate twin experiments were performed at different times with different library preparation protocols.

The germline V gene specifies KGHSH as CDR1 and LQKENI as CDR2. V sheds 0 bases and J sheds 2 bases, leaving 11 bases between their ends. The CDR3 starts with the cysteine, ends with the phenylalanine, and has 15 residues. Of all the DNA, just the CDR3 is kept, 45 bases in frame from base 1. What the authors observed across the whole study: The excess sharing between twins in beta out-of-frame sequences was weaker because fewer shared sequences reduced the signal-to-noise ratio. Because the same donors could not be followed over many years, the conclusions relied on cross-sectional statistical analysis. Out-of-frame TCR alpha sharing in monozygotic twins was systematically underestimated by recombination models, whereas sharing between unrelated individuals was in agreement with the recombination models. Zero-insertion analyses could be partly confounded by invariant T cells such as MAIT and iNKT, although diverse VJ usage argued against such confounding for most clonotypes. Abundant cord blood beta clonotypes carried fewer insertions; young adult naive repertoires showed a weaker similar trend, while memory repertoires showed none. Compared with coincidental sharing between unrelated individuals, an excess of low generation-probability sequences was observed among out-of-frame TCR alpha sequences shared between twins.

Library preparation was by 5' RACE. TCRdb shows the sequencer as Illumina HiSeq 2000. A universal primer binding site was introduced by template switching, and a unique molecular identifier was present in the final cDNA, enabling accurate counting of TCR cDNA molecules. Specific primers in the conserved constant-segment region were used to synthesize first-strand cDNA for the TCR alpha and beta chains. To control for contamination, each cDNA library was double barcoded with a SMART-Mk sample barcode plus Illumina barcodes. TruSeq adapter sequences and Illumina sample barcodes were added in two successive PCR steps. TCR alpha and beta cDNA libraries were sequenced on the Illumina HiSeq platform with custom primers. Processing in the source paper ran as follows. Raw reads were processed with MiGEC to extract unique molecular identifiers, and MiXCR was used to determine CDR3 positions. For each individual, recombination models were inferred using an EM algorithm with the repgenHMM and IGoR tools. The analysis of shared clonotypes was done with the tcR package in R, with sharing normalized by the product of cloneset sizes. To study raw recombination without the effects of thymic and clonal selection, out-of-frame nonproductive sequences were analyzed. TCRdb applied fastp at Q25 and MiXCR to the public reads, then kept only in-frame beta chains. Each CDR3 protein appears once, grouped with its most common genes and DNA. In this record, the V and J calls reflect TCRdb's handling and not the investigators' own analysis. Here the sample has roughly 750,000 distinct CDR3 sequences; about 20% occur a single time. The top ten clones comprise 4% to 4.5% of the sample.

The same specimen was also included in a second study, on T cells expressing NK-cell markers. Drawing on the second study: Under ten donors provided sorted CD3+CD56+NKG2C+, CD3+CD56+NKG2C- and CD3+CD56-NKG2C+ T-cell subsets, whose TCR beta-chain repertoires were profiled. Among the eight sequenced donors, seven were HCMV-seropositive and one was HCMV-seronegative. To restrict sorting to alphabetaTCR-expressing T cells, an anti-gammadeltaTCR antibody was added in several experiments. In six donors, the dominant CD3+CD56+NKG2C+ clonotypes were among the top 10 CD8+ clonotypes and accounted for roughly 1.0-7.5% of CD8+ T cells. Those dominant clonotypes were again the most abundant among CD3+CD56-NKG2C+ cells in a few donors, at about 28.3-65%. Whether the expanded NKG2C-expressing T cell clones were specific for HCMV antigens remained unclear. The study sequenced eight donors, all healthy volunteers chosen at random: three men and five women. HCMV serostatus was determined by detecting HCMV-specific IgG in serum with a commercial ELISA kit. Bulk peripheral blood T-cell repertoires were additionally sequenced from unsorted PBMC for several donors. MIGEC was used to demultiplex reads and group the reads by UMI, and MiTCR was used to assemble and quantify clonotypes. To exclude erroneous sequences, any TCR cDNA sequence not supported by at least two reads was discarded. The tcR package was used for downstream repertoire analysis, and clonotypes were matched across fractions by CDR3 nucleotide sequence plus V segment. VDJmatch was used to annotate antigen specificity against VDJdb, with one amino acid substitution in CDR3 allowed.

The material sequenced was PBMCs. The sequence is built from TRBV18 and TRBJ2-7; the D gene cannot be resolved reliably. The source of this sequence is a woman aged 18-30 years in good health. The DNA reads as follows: TGTGCCAGCTCACCACCCGGCTTGAGGACCTACGAGCAGTACTTC. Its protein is CASSPPGLRTYEQYF.